What follows describes a single TCR beta chain. Its antigen is undetermined. The data originate from a study of cytotoxic CD8 clonotypes in ibrutinib-treated CLL. Study-wide findings and caveats: Contraction or stability on treatment characterized the public clonotypes, which were uncommon. Starting clonality was above that of age-matched healthy donors and tracked circulating CD8+ T-cell counts.

This CDR3 comprises 14 residues. CDR1 is SEHNR and CDR2 is FQNEAQ in the germline V gene (reference sequence). J lost 7 bases, V lost 5 bases, and 10 bases had no gene match. Sequencing used immunoSEQ multiplex PCR; TCRdb keeps in-frame clones, though not all of them. The sample includes under 200,000 clones, under 85% of them seen just once. The specimen was PBMCs, collected after 24 months of ibrutinib treatment. The TCR was taken from a human donor with chronic lymphocytic leukemia. This chain joins TRBV7-9 and TRBJ2-7; the match to TRBD2 covers 8 bases. Written as DNA, the CDR3 is TGTGCCAGCAGCCCCCGGGAGGGATCAGGAGAGCAGTACTTC. This gives the protein CASSPREGSGEQYF.